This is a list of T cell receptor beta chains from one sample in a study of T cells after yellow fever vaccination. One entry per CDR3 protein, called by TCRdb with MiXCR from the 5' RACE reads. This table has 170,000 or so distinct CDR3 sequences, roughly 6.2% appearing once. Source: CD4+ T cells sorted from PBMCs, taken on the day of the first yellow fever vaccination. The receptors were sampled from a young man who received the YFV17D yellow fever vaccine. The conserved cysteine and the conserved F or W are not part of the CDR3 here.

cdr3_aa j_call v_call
ASSDPSGNIQY TRBJ2-4 TRBV2
ASSPQGIRGELF TRBJ2-2 TRBV5-5
SASMGGPSGELF TRBJ2-2 TRBV20-1
ASSLGSYNEQF TRBJ2-1 TRBV7-2
ASSGSLGGELF TRBJ2-2 TRBV5-1
ATSRDTTGIRPQH TRBJ1-5 TRBV15
ASSLEGQGSSPLH TRBJ1-6 TRBV7-8
ASSTRAAYSPLH TRBJ1-6 TRBV11-1
SARGAQGEAF TRBJ1-1 TRBV20-1
ASSSVVGADTDPYGYT TRBJ1-2 TRBV18
SVGGRGAGYEQY TRBJ2-7 TRBV29-1
ASRWGRGRYNEQF TRBJ2-1 TRBV12-3/TRBV12-4
SARLPGNAKNIQY TRBJ2-4 TRBV20-1
AGSPGGHKETQY TRBJ2-5 TRBV6-2/TRBV6-3
ASSLGQGGPIDTQY TRBJ2-3 TRBV5-1
ASSLQGAVEKLF TRBJ1-4 TRBV5-4
ASSLYTGGDGYT TRBJ1-2 TRBV5-1
SAPLWGGLRETQY TRBJ2-5 TRBV20-1
ASSPLPGGQNEQF TRBJ2-1 TRBV5-1
ASSLLYSRSTDTQY TRBJ2-3 TRBV7-2
ASSLTSGDTQY TRBJ2-3 TRBV7-3
ASSPPSQLYEQY TRBJ2-7 TRBV18
ASSFGRDEQF TRBJ2-1 TRBV11-1
ASSMWGAGQPQH TRBJ1-5 TRBV19
SAQFKGGSYNEQF TRBJ2-1 TRBV29-1
ASSQERELYYGYT TRBJ1-2 TRBV4-3
ASSSGQGRADAEAF TRBJ1-1 TRBV3-1
ASSRQISGNTIY TRBJ1-3 TRBV12-3/TRBV12-4
ATSDPDQPQH TRBJ1-5 TRBV24-1